This TCR beta chain derives from a study of T-cell reconstitution after alpha-beta-depleted transplantation in children. The TCRbeta library incorporated unique molecular identifiers. TCRdb analysed the PCR reads with MiXCR anew, one entry per CDR3 protein. The sample has about 610,000 distinct CDR3 sequences; about 10% are singletons. The sample was PBMCs from the stem cell graft donor, taken from the stem cell graft. The sequence derives from a human donor who donated a stem cell graft to a child with acute myeloid leukemia.

In DNA, the CDR3 is TGTGCCAGCAGCCAGGGTTATAGTGGTCTCACTGAAGCTTTCTTT. This sequence encodes CASSQGYSGLTEAFF. The rearrangement uses TRBV3-1 and TRBJ1-1; D gene ambiguous. The length of the CDR3 is 15 residues. Trimming shortened V by 3 bases and J by 4 bases, and 15 bases separated the two germline ends. Germline CDR1 reads LGHDT; CDR2 reads YNNKEL (reference sequence).